Following are 22 T cell receptor beta chains from one sample sequenced in a study of shared clonotypes between healthy human individuals (dated by TCRdb to the early 2020s). The method behind the library was the immunoSEQ multiplex PCR assay. The clones in this table, taken by TCRdb from immuneACCESS, are in-frame only. Not every clone is retained; where verified, under half of the shortfall comes from an unresolved V gene, and the cause of the rest is unknown. This sample is represented by approximately 2.5 million clones; 80% to 95% of them were singletons. About 0.39% of the sample lies in the top ten. Sequenced: naive CD4+ T cells from PBMCs. The intended sense of this specimen's cell subset or site label: CD45RA+ positively selected. All receptors derive from a man in his late teens or twenties in good health. Some clones in this sample may be carry-over from other donors' samples.

The chain uses TRBV5-1 and TRBJ2-2; TRBD1 agrees at 8 bases. The CDR3 has 15 residues. CDR1 and CDR2 (germline): SGHRS, YFSETQ. J lost 4 bases, V lost 2 bases, and 4 bases had no gene match. CDR3 bases: TGCGCCAGCAGCTTAAAAACAGGGGGCACCGGGGAGCTGTTTTTT. This sequence encodes CASSLKTGGTGELFF.

This clone came up once. This chain links TRBV7-9 with TRBJ2-1; TRBD2 agrees at 10 bases. CDR1 and CDR2 from the germline V gene are SEHNR and FQNEAQ (reference sequence). Unmatched junction bases numbered 5, after V lost 6 bases and J lost 9 bases. CDR3 length: 13 amino acids. The CDR3 DNA reads TGTGCCAGCAGTTCTAGCGGGAGCTCTGAGCAGTTCTTC. This translates into CASSSSGSSEQFF.

V gene TRBV5-1 combines with J gene TRBJ2-5, with a weak D call TRBD2 (5 bases). Germline values: CDR1 SGHRS, CDR2 YFSETQ. V lost 2 bases to trimming and J lost 1 base, with 9 bases between them. CDR3 length equals 14 residues. CDR3 amino acids: CASSFSASQETQYF. CDR3 bases: TGCGCCAGCAGCTTTAGCGCCTCCCAAGAGACCCAGTACTTC.

V and J are TRBV5-1 and TRBJ2-7, with TRBD2 matching over 16 bases. In germline, CDR1 is SGHRS, CDR2 YFSETQ. The CDR3 runs to 16 residues. V gave up 4 bases and J gave up 7 bases; unmatched junction bases: 8. The CDR3 sequence: CASSPGLAGGSGEQYF. In DNA form, the CDR3 reads TGCGCCAGCAGCCCGGGACTAGCGGGAGGGTCCGGGGAGCAGTACTTC.

V is TRBV18 and J is TRBJ2-3; TRBD1 might be the D (5 bases). The CDR3 extends over 17 amino acids. Germline V gene sequence: CDR1 KGHSH, CDR2 LQKENI. Between the trimmed V and J ends, which lost 2 bases and 0 bases, there was a span of 15 bases. The CDR3 sequence: CASSPIAVGVSTDTQYF. CDR3 coding DNA: TGTGCCAGCTCACCAATTGCGGTAGGGGTTAGCACAGATACGCAGTATTTT.

This chain connects TRBV7-2 to TRBJ2-7; a weak D match, TRBD2 (5 bases). Germline CDR1 is SGHTA and CDR2 is FQGNSA. The V end lost 4 bases, the J end lost 6 bases, and 22 bases lay between the germline ends. The CDR3 is 16 residues long. The CDR3 spells CASSSRLSRLRGEQYF. In DNA form, the CDR3 reads TGTGCCAGCAGCTCCCGTTTGTCACGGTTACGGGGCGAGCAGTACTTC.

The table lists this clone with a count of one. The chain links TRBV10-3 to TRBJ2-7; TRBD2 aligns across 7 bases. CDR3 length: 15 residues. The V gene's germline CDR1 is ENHRY and CDR2 SYGVKD. Trimming removed 0 bases from V and 6 bases from J; junction bases left unmatched: 8. The CDR3 loop reads CAISESALAATEQYF. CDR3 DNA sequence: TGTGCCATCAGTGAGTCGGCGCTAGCGGCTACCGAGCAGTACTTC.

V is TRBV30 and J is TRBJ1-2; D is unclear. Germline V CDR1 and CDR2: GTSNPN, SVGIG (reference sequence). V lost 5 bases and J 4 bases, leaving 14 bases between the germline ends. CDR3 size: 13 residues. The CDR3 reads CAWRLPAGYGYTF. The DNA for the CDR3 is TGTGCCTGGCGACTACCGGCGGGCTATGGCTACACCTTC.

Comment on this clone: Other DNA sequences in this specimen translate into the identical CDR3. The chain couples TRBV5-1 to TRBJ2-5; tentatively, D is TRBD1 (5 bases). Germline CDR1 is SGHRS and CDR2 is YFSETQ. This CDR3 is built from 14 residues. Trimming stripped 1 base from V and 5 bases from J, with 12 bases between. In DNA form, the CDR3 reads TGCGCCAGCAGCTTGACAGGAACTGGGGAGACCCAGTACTTC. Translating gives CASSLTGTGETQYF.

The chain couples TRBV28 to TRBJ1-2, with D maybe TRBD1 (5 bases). V lost 7 bases to trimming and J lost 6 bases, with 15 bases between them. The CDR3 totals 13 residues. Per the germline V gene, CDR1 is MDHEN and CDR2 is SYDVKM. CDR3 DNA sequence: TGTGCCAGCACCCTTGGGGGGGAGGATGGCTACACCTTC. This translates into CASTLGGEDGYTF.

As for this clone: Other DNA sequences within the sample encode an identical CDR3. The chain recombines TRBV7-9 with TRBJ2-3; D not certain. Trimming shortened V by 2 bases and J by 6 bases, and 6 bases separated the two germline ends. The CDR3 sequence is 12 residues long. Germline CDR1 SEHNR, CDR2 FQNEAQ (reference sequence). DNA of the CDR3: TGTGCCAGCAGCTTATCATCCGATACGCAGTATTTT. Encoded protein: CASSLSSDTQYF.

J is TRBJ2-3 and V is TRBV27, with D possibly TRBD2 on 5 matching bases. Between the trimmed V and J ends, which lost 4 bases and 3 bases, there was a span of 20 bases. Germline V gives CDR1 MNHEY, CDR2 SMNVEV (reference sequence). The CDR3 is 17 residues long. CDR3 region: CASSSFEGLTGTDTQYF. The CDR3 nucleotides read TGTGCCAGCAGTTCCTTCGAGGGCCTGACGGGTACAGATACGCAGTATTTT.

V is TRBV5-1 and J is TRBJ2-2, with 10 bases lining up with TRBD1. V shed 4 bases, J shed 6 bases, and the junction held 6 bases outside the gene matches. From germline, CDR1 is SGHRS and CDR2 YFSETQ. This CDR3 has 15 residues. DNA for the CDR3: TGCGCCAGCAGCCGGGACAGGGGTACGGCCGGGGAGCTGTTTTTT. This codes for CASSRDRGTAGELFF.

This chain connects TRBV29-1 to TRBJ2-5, with 7 positions matching TRBD1. The CDR3 has 13 residues. V was pared by 3 bases and J by 0 bases, with 1 base of the junction left unmatched. Germline assignment: CDR1 SQVTM and CDR2 ANQGSEA. The DNA for the CDR3 is TGCAGCGTTGAGACAGGGTACCAAGAGACCCAGTACTTC. The encoded protein is CSVETGYQETQYF.

J is TRBJ1-1 and V is TRBV6-6; D not resolved. The CDR3 spans 12 residues. Trimming stripped 6 bases from V and 3 bases from J, with 8 bases between. From germline, CDR1 is MNHNY and CDR2 SVGAGI (reference sequence). This chain's CDR3 is CASRPFDTEAFF. In DNA form, the CDR3 reads TGTGCCAGCAGGCCCTTCGACACTGAAGCTTTCTTT.

The chain combines TRBV28 with TRBJ2-5, with no clear D. Germline CDR1 MDHEN, CDR2 SYDVKM. V lost 6 bases to trimming and J lost 2 bases, with 16 bases between them. CDR3 length: 15 residues. CDR3 DNA: TGTGCCAGCAGGCCGGATACTAAGGGTCAAGAGACCCAGTACTTC. This gives the protein CASRPDTKGQETQYF.

This clone was seen a few times. The chain has TRBV18 and TRBJ1-4; 7 bases are shared with TRBD1. This CDR3 spans 14 amino acids. Germline V gene data show CDR1 as KGHSH and CDR2 as LQKENI. Trimming removed 3 bases from V and 15 bases from J; junction bases left unmatched: 13. CDR3 sequence reads: CASSPQRRQGELFF. CDR3 bases: TGTGCCAGCTCACCGCAGAGGCGACAGGGCGAGTTGTTTTTT. The complete variable domain, with remaining parts taken from reference TRBV18 and TRBJ1-4, reads NAGVMQNPRHLVRRRGQEARLRCSPMKGHSHVYWYRQLPEEGLKFMVYLQKENIIDESGMPKERFSAEFPKEGPSILRIQQVVRGDSAAYFCASSPQRRQGELFFGSGTQLSVL.

V gene TRBV30 combines with J gene TRBJ1-5; D is unresolved. V was cut by 1 base and J by 2 bases, with 15 bases left in between. The CDR3 is made up of 16 amino acids. Per germline, CDR1 GTSNPN and CDR2 SVGIG (reference sequence). This CDR3 is CAWSERHPRGNQPQHF. CDR3 DNA sequence: TGTGCCTGGAGTGAGAGACATCCCCGGGGCAATCAGCCCCAGCATTTT.

The J gene is TRBJ1-3, the V gene TRBV2; D is unresolved. Germline V CDR1 and CDR2: SNHLY, FYNNEI. V was clipped by 7 bases and J by 0 bases, with 16 bases between them. The CDR3 length is 16 residues. Written as DNA, the CDR3 is TGTGCCAGCAACCCGGGAAATCATTACTCTGGAAACACCATATATTTT. Protein sequence: CASNPGNHYSGNTIYF. The whole variable domain, filled in from reference TRBV2 and TRBJ1-3, reads EPEVTQTPSHQVTQMGQEVILRCVPISNHLYFYWYRQILGQKVEFLVSFYNNEISEKSEIFDDQFSVERPDGSNFTLKIRSTKLEDSAMYFCASNPGNHYSGNTIYFGEGSWLTVV.

About this clone itself: Other nucleotide sequences in the sample specify the same CDR3. The rearrangement uses TRBV7-3 and TRBJ2-6, with unresolved D. V shed 2 bases and J shed 2 bases, with 7 bases lying between them. This CDR3 is 15 amino acids long. Looked up from germline, CDR1 is SGHTA and CDR2 is FQGTGA. The CDR3 DNA follows: TGTGCCAGCAGCTTAGTCGGGCCTGGGGCCAACGTCCTGACTTTC. It encodes CASSLVGPGANVLTF.

V usage is TRBV7-6 and J usage is TRBJ2-1; 7 nucleotides agree with TRBD2. The germline V gene encodes CDR1 SGHVS and CDR2 FNYEAQ. J lost 1 base, V lost 2 bases, and 5 bases had no gene match. CDR3 size: 16 residues. As DNA, the CDR3 is TGTGCCAGCAGCTTACTAGCGGAGGTGTCCTACAATGAGCAGTTCTTC. This sequence encodes CASSLLAEVSYNEQFF.

This clone has only one observation. The chain recombines TRBV4-1 with TRBJ2-2; 8 bases agree with TRBD1. V trimming: 1 base; J trimming: 5 bases; junction bases outside the gene matches: 12. Germline V lookup: CDR1 MGHRA, CDR2 YSYEKL. This CDR3 region has 18 residues. The CDR3 region is CASSQVAGGAVSTGELFF. The CDR3 region has the DNA TGCGCCAGCAGCCAAGTTGCAGGGGGCGCAGTTTCGACCGGGGAGCTGTTTTTT.